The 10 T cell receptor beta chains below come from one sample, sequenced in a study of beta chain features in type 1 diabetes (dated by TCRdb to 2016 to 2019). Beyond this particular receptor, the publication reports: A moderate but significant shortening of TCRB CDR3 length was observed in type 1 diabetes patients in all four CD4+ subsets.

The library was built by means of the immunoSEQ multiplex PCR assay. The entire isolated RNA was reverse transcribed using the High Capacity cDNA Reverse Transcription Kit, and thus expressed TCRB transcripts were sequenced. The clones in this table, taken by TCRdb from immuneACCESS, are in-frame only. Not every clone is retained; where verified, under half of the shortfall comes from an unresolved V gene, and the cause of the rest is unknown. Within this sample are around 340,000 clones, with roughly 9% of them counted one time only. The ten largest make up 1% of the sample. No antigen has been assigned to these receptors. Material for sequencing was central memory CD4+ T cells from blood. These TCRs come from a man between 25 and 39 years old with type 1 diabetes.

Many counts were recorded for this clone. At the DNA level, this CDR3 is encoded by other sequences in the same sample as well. CDR3 sequence: CASSIAGEQYF. DNA of the CDR3: TGTGCCAGTAGTATAGCAGGGGAGCAGTACTTC. This sequence joins TRBV19 and TRBJ2-7; the D gene is possibly TRBD1 (5 bases). Germline-derived CDR1 and CDR2 are LNHDA and SQIVND (reference sequence). There are 11 residues in the CDR3. V was trimmed by 1 base and J by 7 bases, leaving 5 bases between them.

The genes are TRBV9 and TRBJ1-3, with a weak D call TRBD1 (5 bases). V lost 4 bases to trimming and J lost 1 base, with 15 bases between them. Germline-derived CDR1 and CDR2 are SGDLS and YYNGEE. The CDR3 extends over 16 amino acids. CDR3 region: CASSRIQGSSGNTIYF. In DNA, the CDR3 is TGTGCCAGCAGCAGAATTCAGGGTTCTTCTGGAAACACCATATATTTT. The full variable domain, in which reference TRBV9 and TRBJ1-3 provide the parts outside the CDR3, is DSGVTQTPKHLITATGQRVTLRCSPRSGDLSVYWYQQSLDQGLQFLIQYYNGEERAKGNILERFSAQQFPDLHSELNLSSLELGDSALYFCASSRIQGSSGNTIYFGEGSWLTVV.

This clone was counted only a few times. The CDR3 nucleotides read TGTGCCAGTATCATTAATCGACAGGTTAGCCGCTACGAGCAGTACTTC. This sequence encodes CASIINRQVSRYEQYF. This rearrangement joins TRBV19 to TRBJ2-7, with a weak D call TRBD1 (6 bases). Germline V gene data show CDR1 as LNHDA and CDR2 as SQIVND (reference sequence). Trimming pared 7 bases from V and 3 bases from J, leaving 22 bases between. There are 16 residues in the CDR3.

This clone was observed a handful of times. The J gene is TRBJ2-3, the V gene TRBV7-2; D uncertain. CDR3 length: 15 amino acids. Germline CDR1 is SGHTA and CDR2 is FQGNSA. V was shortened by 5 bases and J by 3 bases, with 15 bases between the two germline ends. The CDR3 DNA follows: TGTGCCAGCAGCCAACCCCGAGCGAAGACAGATACGCAGTATTTT. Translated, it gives CASSQPRAKTDTQYF.

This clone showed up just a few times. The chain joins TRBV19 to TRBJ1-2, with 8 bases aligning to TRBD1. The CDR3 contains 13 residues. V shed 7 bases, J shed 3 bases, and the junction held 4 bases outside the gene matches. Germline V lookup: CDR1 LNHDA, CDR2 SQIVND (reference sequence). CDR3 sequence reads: CASNDRGDYGYTF. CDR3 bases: TGTGCCAGTAACGACAGGGGCGACTATGGCTACACCTTC. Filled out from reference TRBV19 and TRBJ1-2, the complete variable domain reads DGGITQSPKYLFRKEGQNVTLSCEQNLNHDAMYWYRQDPGQGLRLIYYSQIVNDFQKGDIAEGYSVSREKKESFPLTVTSAQKNPTAFYLCASNDRGDYGYTFGSGTRLTVV.

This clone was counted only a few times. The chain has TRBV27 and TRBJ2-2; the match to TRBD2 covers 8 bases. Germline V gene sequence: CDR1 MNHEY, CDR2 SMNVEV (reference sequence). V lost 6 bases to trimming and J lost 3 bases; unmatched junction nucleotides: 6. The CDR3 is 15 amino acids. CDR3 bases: TGTGCCAGCAGAAGCGGGGGAGAAGACACCGGGGAGCTGTTTTTT. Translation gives CASRSGGEDTGELFF.

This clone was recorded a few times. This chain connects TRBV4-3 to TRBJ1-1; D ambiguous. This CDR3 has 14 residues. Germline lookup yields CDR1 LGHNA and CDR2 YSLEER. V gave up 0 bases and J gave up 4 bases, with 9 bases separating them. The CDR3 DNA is TGCGCCAGCAGCCAAGACGGAACACTCACTGAAGCTTTCTTT. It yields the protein CASSQDGTLTEAFF.

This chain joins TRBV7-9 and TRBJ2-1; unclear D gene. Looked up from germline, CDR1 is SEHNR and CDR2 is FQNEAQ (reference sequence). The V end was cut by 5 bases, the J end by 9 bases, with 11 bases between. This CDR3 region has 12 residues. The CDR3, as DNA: TGTGCCAGCAGCCGCCCCAATGGTGAGCAGTTCTTC. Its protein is CASSRPNGEQFF.

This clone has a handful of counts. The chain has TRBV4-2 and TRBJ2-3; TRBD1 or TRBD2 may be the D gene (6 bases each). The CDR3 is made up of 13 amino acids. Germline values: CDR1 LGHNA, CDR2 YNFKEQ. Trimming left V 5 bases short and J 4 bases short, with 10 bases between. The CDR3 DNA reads TGTGCCAGCAGCGAGGAGGGGGCAGATACGCAGTATTTT. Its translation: CASSEEGADTQYF.

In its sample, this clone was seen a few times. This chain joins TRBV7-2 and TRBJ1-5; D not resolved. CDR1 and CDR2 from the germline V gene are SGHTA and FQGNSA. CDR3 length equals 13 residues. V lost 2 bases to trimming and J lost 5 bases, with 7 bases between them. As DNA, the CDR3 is TGTGCCAGCAGCTTAAGTCTTTATCAGCCCCAGCATTTT. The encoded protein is CASSLSLYQPQHF.